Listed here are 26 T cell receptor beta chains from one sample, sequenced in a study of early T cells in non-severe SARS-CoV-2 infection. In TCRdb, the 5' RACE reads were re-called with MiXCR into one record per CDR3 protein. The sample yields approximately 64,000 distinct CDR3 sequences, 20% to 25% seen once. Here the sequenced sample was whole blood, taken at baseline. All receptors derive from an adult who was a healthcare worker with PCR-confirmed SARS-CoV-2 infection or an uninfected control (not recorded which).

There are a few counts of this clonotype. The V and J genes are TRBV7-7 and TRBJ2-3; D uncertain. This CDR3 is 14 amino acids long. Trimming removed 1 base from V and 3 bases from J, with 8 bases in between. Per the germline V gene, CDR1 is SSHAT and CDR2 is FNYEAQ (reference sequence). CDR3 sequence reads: CASSLDHKTDTQYF. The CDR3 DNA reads TGTGCCAGCAGCTTAGACCACAAGACAGATACGCAGTATTTT.

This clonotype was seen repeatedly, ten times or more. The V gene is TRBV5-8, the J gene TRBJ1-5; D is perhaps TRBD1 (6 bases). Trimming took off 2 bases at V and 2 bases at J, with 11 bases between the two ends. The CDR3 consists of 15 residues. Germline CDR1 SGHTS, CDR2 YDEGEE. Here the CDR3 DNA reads TGTGCCAGCAGCTTAGGGGACACCGGCAATCAGCCCCAGCATTTT. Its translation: CASSLGDTGNQPQHF.

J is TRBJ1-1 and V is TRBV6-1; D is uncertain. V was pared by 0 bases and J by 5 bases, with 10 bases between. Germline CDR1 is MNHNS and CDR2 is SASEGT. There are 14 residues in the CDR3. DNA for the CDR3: TGTGCCAGCAGTGAAGCAAGGGATGGGACTGAAGCTTTCTTT. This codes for CASSEARDGTEAFF.

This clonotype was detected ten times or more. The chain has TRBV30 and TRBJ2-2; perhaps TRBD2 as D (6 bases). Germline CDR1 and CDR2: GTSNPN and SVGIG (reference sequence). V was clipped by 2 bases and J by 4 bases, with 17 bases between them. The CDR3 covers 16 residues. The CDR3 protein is CAWSWGDGTGTGELFF. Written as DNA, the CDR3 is TGTGCCTGGAGTTGGGGGGACGGGACGGGCACCGGGGAGCTGTTTTTT.

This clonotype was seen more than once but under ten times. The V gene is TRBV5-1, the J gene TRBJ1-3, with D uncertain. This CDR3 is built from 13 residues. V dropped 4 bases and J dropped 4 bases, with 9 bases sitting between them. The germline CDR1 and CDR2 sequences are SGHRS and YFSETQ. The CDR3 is CASSGVAGNTIYF. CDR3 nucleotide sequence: TGCGCCAGCAGCGGTGTTGCCGGAAACACCATATATTTT.

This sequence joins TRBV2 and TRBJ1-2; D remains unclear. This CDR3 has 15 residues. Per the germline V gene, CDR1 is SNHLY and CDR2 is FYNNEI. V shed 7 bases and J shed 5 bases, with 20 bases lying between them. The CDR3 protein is CASTPSRANLYGYTF. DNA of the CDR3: TGTGCCAGCACCCCCAGCCGGGCTAACCTATATGGCTACACCTTC.

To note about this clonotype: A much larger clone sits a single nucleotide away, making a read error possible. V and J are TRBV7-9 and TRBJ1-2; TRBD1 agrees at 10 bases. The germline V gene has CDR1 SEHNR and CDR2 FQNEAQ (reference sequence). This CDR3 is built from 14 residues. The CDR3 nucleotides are TGTGCCAGCAGCTTTGGGACAGGGGACTATGGCTTCACCTTC. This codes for CASSFGTGDYGFTF.

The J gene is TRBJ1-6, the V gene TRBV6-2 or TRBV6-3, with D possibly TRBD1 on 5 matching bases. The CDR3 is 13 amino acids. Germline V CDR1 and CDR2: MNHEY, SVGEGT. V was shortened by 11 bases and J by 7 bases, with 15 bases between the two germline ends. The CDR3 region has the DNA TGTGCCTGCCACCGGGGGGAAAATTCACCCCTCCACTTT. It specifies CACHRGENSPLHF.

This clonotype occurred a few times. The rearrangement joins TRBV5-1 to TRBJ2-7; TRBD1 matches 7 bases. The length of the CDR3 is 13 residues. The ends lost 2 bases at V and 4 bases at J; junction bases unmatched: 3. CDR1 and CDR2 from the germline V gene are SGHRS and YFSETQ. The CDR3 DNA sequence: TGCGCCAGCAGCTTTGACAGGGAATACGAGCAGTACTTC. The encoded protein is CASSFDREYEQYF.

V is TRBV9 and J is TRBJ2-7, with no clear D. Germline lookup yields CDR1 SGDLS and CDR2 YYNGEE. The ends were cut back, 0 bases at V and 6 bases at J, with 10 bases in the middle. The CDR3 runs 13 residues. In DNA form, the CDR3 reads TGTGCCAGCAGCGTAGCCCCATTAGCCGAGCAGTACTTC. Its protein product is CASSVAPLAEQYF.

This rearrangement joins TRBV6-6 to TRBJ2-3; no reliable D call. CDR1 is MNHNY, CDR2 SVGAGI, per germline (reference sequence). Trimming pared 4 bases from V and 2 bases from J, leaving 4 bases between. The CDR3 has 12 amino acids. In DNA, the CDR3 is TGTGCCAGCAGTTCTTTCACAGATACGCAGTATTTT. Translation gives CASSSFTDTQYF.

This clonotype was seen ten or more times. The CDR3 DNA sequence: TGTGCCAGCAGTTTAGGTGCGGGGGTTGGCGGGGAGCTGTTTTTT. Protein: CASSLGAGVGGELFF. The chain joins TRBV12-3 or TRBV12-4 to TRBJ2-2; TRBD2 aligns across 7 bases. There are 15 residues in the CDR3. The V gene end was trimmed by 1 base and the J gene end by 7 bases; junction bases not matched to a gene: 6.

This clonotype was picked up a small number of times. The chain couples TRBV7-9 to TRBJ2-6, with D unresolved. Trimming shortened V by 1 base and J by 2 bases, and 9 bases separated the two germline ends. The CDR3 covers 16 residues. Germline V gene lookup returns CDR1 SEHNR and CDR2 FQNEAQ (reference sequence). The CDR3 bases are TGTGCCAGCAGCTTAGGCCTGGCCACTGGGGCCAACGTCCTGACTTTC. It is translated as CASSLGLATGANVLTF. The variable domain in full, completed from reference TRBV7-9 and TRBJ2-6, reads DTGVSQNPRHKITKRGQNVTFRCDPISEHNRLYWYRQTLGQGPEFLTYFQNEAQLEKSRLLSDRFSAERPKGSFSTLEIQRTEQGDSAMYLCASSLGLATGANVLTFGAGSRLTVL.

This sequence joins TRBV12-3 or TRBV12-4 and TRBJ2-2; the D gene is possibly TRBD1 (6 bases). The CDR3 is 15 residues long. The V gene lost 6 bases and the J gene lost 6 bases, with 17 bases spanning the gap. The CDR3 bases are TGTGCCAGCAGCTTACAGGGCCCCCGAGCCGGGGAGCTGTTTTTT. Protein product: CASSLQGPRAGELFF.

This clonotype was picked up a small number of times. The CDR3: CSANNWEYNEQFF. The DNA for the CDR3 is TGCAGTGCTAATAACTGGGAATACAATGAGCAGTTCTTC. The chain combines TRBV20-1 with TRBJ2-1; no clear D. The germline V and J ends were trimmed by 4 bases and 4 bases, with 11 bases remaining between them. CDR1 and CDR2 (germline): DFQATT, SNEGSKA (reference sequence). The CDR3 spans 13 residues.

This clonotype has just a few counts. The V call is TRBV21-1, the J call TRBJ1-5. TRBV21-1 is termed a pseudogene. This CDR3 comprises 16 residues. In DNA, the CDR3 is TGTGCCAGCAGCAAAGGGGGTAGAAATAGCAATCAGCCCCAGCATTTT. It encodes CASSKGGRNSNQPQHF.

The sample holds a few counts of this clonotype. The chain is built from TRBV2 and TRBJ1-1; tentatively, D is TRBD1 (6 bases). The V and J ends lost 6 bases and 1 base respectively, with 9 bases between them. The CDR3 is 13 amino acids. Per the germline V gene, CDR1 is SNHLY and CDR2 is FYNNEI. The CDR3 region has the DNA TGTGCCAGCAGAGGACAGAGGAACACTGAAGCTTTCTTT. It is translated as CASRGQRNTEAFF.

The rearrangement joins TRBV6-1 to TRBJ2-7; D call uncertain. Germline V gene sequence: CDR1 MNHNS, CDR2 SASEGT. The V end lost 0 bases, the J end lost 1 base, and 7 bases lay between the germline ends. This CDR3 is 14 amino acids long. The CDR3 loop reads CASSEAWVSYEQYF. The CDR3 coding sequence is TGTGCCAGCAGTGAAGCGTGGGTTTCCTACGAGCAGTACTTC.

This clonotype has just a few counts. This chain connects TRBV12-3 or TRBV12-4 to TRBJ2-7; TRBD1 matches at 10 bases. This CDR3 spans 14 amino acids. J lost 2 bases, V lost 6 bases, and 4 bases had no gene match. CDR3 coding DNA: TGTGCCAGCAGCCCGACAGGGGGCGCCTACGAGCAGTACTTC. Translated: CASSPTGGAYEQYF.

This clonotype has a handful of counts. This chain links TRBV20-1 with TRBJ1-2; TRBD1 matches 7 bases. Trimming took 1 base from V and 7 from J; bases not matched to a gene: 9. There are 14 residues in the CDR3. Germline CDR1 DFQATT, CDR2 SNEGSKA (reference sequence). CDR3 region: CSARAAGGVSGYTF. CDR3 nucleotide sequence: TGCAGTGCTAGAGCGGCAGGGGGAGTAAGTGGCTACACCTTC.

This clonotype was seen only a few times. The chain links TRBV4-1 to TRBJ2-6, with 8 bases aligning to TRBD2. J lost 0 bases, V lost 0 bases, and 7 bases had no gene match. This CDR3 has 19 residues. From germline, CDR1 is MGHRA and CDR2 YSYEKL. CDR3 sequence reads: CASSQDLSGGFSGANVLTF. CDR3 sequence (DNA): TGCGCCAGCAGCCAAGATCTGAGCGGGGGCTTCTCTGGGGCCAACGTCCTGACTTTC.

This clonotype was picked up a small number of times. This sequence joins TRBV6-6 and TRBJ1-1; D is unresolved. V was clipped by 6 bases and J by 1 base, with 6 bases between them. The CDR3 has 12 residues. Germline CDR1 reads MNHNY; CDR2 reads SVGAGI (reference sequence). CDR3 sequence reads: CASRPANTEAFF. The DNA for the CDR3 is TGTGCCAGCAGACCCGCGAACACTGAAGCTTTCTTT.

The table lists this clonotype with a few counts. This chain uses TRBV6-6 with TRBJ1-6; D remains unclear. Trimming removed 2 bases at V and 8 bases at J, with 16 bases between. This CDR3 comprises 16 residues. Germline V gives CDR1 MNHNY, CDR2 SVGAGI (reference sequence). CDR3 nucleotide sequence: TGTGCCAGCAGTTACGGCGTCGGCGGGGTTGATTCACCCCTCCACTTT. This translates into CASSYGVGGVDSPLHF.

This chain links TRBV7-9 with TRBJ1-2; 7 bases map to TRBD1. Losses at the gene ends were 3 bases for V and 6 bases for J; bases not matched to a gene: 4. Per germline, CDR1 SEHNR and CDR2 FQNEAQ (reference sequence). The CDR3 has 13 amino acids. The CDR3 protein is CASSFTTGNGYTF. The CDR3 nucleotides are TGTGCCAGCAGCTTCACGACAGGGAATGGCTACACCTTC.

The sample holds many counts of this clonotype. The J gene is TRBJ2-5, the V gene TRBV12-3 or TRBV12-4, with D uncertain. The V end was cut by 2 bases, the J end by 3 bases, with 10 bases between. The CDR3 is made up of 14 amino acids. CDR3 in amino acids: CASSLSAPEETQYF. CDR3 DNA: TGTGCCAGCAGTTTAAGTGCTCCGGAAGAGACCCAGTACTTC.

CDR3 DNA sequence: TGTGCCAGCAGTATATCAATAGGATATAATTCACCCCTCCACTTT. Translating it yields CASSISIGYNSPLHF. The chain uses TRBV12-3 or TRBV12-4 and TRBJ1-6; D unresolved. The CDR3 runs to 15 residues. Between the trimmed V and J ends, which lost 5 bases and 4 bases, there was a span of 12 bases.